This TCR beta chain was captured by sequencing in a study of naive and memory T cell subsets. Reverse transcription of blood and skin TCR RNA was primed at alpha and beta constant regions. TCRdb passed the 5' RACE reads through MiXCR, listing each CDR3 protein once. The sample contains 20,000 to 30,000 distinct CDR3 sequences, around 25% of which appear only once. CDR1 and CDR2 (germline): MNHEY, SVGAGI. The CDR3 totals 14 residues. Trimming shortened V by 2 bases and J by 2 bases, and 9 bases separated the two germline ends. This clonotype was picked up a small number of times. Adult healthy volunteers gave 2.5 ml peripheral blood for whole-blood RNA.

This clonotype originated in a female donor in good health. J is TRBJ1-2 and V is TRBV6-5; no reliable D call. In nucleotides, the CDR3 is TGTGCCAGCAGTTACGGAAGGGTGAACTATGGCTACACCTTC. Translating it yields CASSYGRVNYGYTF.